The 18 T cell receptor beta chains below come from one sample, sequenced in a study of shared clonotypes between healthy human individuals. Measured with immunoSEQ multiplex PCR; TCRdb has only the in-frame clones, and not every one. The data hold approximately 2.4 million clones, with approximately 94% observed a single time. The material sequenced was naive CD4+ T cells sorted from blood. The subset denotes: CD45RA+ positively selected. The receptors here all came from a man between 18 and 35 years old in good health.

The V and J genes are TRBV10-3 and TRBJ2-1; D remains unclear. CDR3 length equals 13 residues. With 4 bases removed from V and 9 bases from J, the gap between germline ends came to 13 bases. Looked up from germline, CDR1 is ENHRY and CDR2 is SYGVKD. Here the CDR3 reads CAISGKSGFEQFF. The CDR3 DNA sequence: TGTGCCATCAGTGGAAAGTCTGGGTTTGAGCAGTTCTTC.

This clone was seen a single time. The J gene is TRBJ1-1, the V gene TRBV6-1, with D tentatively TRBD1 (5 bases). CDR3 size: 15 residues. Trimming stripped 6 bases from V and 8 bases from J, with 22 bases between. Germline V lookup: CDR1 MNHNS, CDR2 SASEGT. This CDR3 reads CASSGRGTVQGEAFF. The CDR3 nucleotides read TGTGCCAGCAGCGGGAGAGGTACAGTGCAGGGAGAAGCTTTCTTT.

This clone has only one observation. V and J are TRBV27 and TRBJ1-4, with D tentatively TRBD1 (5 bases). The CDR3 is 13 amino acids. The germline V gene has CDR1 MNHEY and CDR2 SMNVEV (reference sequence). V was cut by 5 bases and J by 10 bases, with 14 bases left in between. The CDR3 here is CASSPLGTAKLFF. The CDR3 region has the DNA TGTGCCAGCAGTCCTCTCGGGACCGCAAAACTGTTTTTT. Together with reference TRBV27 and TRBJ1-4, the CDR3 gives the full variable domain: EAQVTQNPRYLITVTGKKLTVTCSQNMNHEYMSWYRQDPGLGLRQIYYSMNVEVTDKGDVPEGYKVSRKEKRNFPLILESPSPNQTSLYFCASSPLGTAKLFFGSGTQLSVL.

The genes are TRBV6-1 and TRBJ2-3; 8 nucleotides agree with TRBD1. The CDR3 totals 15 residues. J lost 5 bases, V lost 6 bases, and 10 bases had no gene match. Germline-derived CDR1 and CDR2 are MNHNS and SASEGT. The CDR3 sequence is CASRSPGQAQDTQYF. Written as DNA, the CDR3 is TGTGCCAGCAGGTCGCCGGGACAGGCCCAAGATACGCAGTATTTT.

About this clone: Distinct nucleotide sequences in the sample also encode this CDR3. The rearrangement uses TRBV2 and TRBJ2-7, with 7 positions matching TRBD2. With V trimmed by 5 bases and J by 4 bases, 2 bases remained unmatched. The CDR3 runs to 12 residues. CDR1 is SNHLY and CDR2 is FYNNEI in the germline V gene. The DNA for the CDR3 is TGTGCCAGCAGTCCCGGGGGGTACGAGCAGTACTTC. As protein: CASSPGGYEQYF.

The chain employs TRBV7-9 and TRBJ2-7; 8 nucleotides line up with TRBD1. The CDR3 runs 13 residues. Trimming removed 5 bases from V and 6 bases from J; junction bases left unmatched: 6. Per the germline V gene, CDR1 is SEHNR and CDR2 is FQNEAQ (reference sequence). In DNA, the CDR3 is TGTGCCAGCAGCCCCCAGACAGGGGTCGAGCAGTACTTC. Its translation is CASSPQTGVEQYF.

The chain is built from TRBV19 and TRBJ2-5; D is possibly TRBD1 (6 bases). This CDR3 spans 15 amino acids. Germline assignment: CDR1 LNHDA and CDR2 SQIVND (reference sequence). The V end was cut by 5 bases, the J end by 3 bases, with 16 bases between. CDR3 sequence: CASSAPGTTKETQYF. In DNA form, the CDR3 reads TGTGCCAGTAGTGCCCCCGGGACAACCAAAGAGACCCAGTACTTC.

The J gene is TRBJ1-5, the V gene TRBV19; 9 nucleotides align to TRBD1. V shed 2 bases and J 2 bases; nucleotides not matched to a gene: 7. The CDR3 is 17 residues long. Germline CDR1 and CDR2: LNHDA and SQIVND (reference sequence). CDR3 amino acids: CASSIPGQGKGNQPQHF. CDR3 nucleotides: TGTGCCAGTAGTATACCCGGACAGGGGAAAGGCAATCAGCCCCAGCATTTT.

Notes on this clone: The sample contains more than one DNA sequence encoding this CDR3. V gene TRBV5-1 combines with J gene TRBJ2-3; D is unresolved. The CDR3 covers 12 residues. CDR1 and CDR2 (germline): SGHRS, YFSETQ. Trimming shortened V by 0 bases and J by 6 bases, and 5 bases separated the two germline ends. The CDR3 loop reads CASSLERDTQYF. In nucleotides, the CDR3 is TGCGCCAGCAGCTTGGAGCGTGATACGCAGTATTTT.

The genes are TRBV30 and TRBJ1-6, with D possibly matching TRBD1 (5 bases). Germline CDR1 is GTSNPN and CDR2 is SVGIG (reference sequence). V gave up 6 bases and J gave up 4 bases, with 16 bases separating them. The CDR3 runs to 15 residues. The CDR3 DNA is TGTGCCTGCCGGACGCCGGGACTATATAATTCACCCCTCCACTTT. Translating gives CACRTPGLYNSPLHF.

Details on this clone: The germline gene is not matched at one end of the junction; a read error may be the cause. This chain joins TRBV5-6 and TRBJ1-4; TRBD1 is a possible D gene (5 bases). Germline assignment: CDR1 SGHDT and CDR2 YYEEEE. CDR3 size: 16 residues. Here the CDR3 reads CASSLQGRGPNEKLFF. For the CDR3, the DNA is TGTGCCAGCAGCTTGCAGGGCAGAGGACCTAACGAAAAACTGTTTTTT.

The chain recombines TRBV7-9 with TRBJ2-3; D is unclear. V was cut by 11 bases and J by 6 bases, with 15 bases left in between. The CDR3 has 12 amino acids. Germline V lookup: CDR1 SEHNR, CDR2 FQNEAQ (reference sequence). The CDR3 reads CAGGRVIDTQYF. The CDR3, as DNA: TGTGCCGGTGGACGGGTTATCGATACGCAGTATTTT.

The DNA for the CDR3 is TGTGCCAGCAGCTTAGTGGCACTAGCGGGAAACATTCAGTACTTC. Its translation is CASSLVALAGNIQYF. The chain joins TRBV7-2 to TRBJ2-4, with 9 bases fitting TRBD2. The germline gives CDR1 SGHTA, CDR2 FQGNSA. With 1 base clipped from V and 6 bases from J, the junction kept 4 bases outside the gene matches. CDR3 length: 15 residues.

The chain is built from TRBV4-3 and TRBJ2-5; 10 bases match TRBD1. The CDR3 is 17 residues long. Trimming cost V 0 bases and J 5 bases; bases outside gene matches: 9. In germline, CDR1 is LGHNA, CDR2 YSLEER. The CDR3 nucleotides read TGCGCCAGCAGCCAAGAACCCGACAGGGGGCAGGTGGAGACCCAGTACTTC. Its translation: CASSQEPDRGQVETQYF.

With regard to this clone: In the same sample, other DNA sequences code for this CDR3. The J gene is TRBJ1-4, the V gene TRBV6-6; unclear D gene. The germline gives CDR1 MNHNY, CDR2 SVGAGI (reference sequence). There are 12 residues in the CDR3. The ends were cut back, 5 bases at V and 6 bases at J, with 7 bases in the middle. In DNA, the CDR3 is TGTGCCAGCAGTCGAGCCGATGAAAAACTGTTTTTT. Translation gives CASSRADEKLFF.

Note on this clone: The junction departs from the called germline gene at one end, perhaps through a read error. Written as DNA, the CDR3 is TGTGCCCGGTACGGGGAGGGCGTCAATGGGCAGTTCTTC. Translation gives CARYGEGVNGQFF. The chain couples TRBV30 to TRBJ2-1; 7 positions agree with TRBD2. Germline V CDR1 and CDR2: GTSNPN, SVGIG (reference sequence). The CDR3 is made up of 13 amino acids.

The chain carries TRBV6-1 and TRBJ1-2; 7 nucleotides agree with TRBD1. Germline loops: CDR1 MNHNS, CDR2 SASEGT. This CDR3 is built from 14 residues. V lost 10 bases, J lost 6 bases, and 14 bases stayed unmatched. CDR3 bases: TGTGCCACCAGGATTCCCCGACAGGGCCATGGCTACACCTTC. Amino acids: CATRIPRQGHGYTF.

Here the CDR3 reads CASSQGQLRVNTEAFF. The CDR3 nucleotides are TGTGCCAGCAGCCAAGGACAGTTAAGAGTGAACACTGAAGCTTTCTTT. J is TRBJ1-1 and V is TRBV5-6, with TRBD1 as a possible D gene (6 bases). With 4 bases removed from V and 0 bases from J, the gap between germline ends came to 16 bases. CDR3 length: 16 amino acids. Germline values: CDR1 SGHDT, CDR2 YYEEEE.